The 6 T cell receptor beta chains below come from one sample, sequenced in a study of shared clonotypes between healthy human individuals. Profiling relied on immunoSEQ multiplex PCR, and the TCRdb table lists in-frame clones only, not all of them. The data show about 2 million clones, roughly 96% seen once. The sample taken for sequencing was naive CD4+ T cells sorted from blood. Stated subset: CD45RA+ positively selected. Every receptor here comes from a man aged 18 to 29 in good health.

The chain links TRBV5-4 to TRBJ2-7; D remains ambiguous. Looked up from germline, CDR1 is SGHNT and CDR2 is YYREEE (reference sequence). This CDR3 comprises 15 residues. The V end lost 2 bases, the J end lost 0 bases, and 12 bases lay between the germline ends. The CDR3, as DNA: TGTGCCAGCAGCTTTGGGGTCAGGAGCTCCTACGAGCAGTACTTC. Its protein product is CASSFGVRSSYEQYF.

This chain connects TRBV9 to TRBJ1-4, with D uncertain. CDR1 is SGDLS, CDR2 YYNGEE, per germline. Trimming cost V 3 bases and J 8 bases, with 17 bases left between them. The CDR3 sequence is 15 residues long. The DNA of the CDR3 is TGTGCCAGCAGCGCGACATCCGCCGGGAGGGAAAAACTGTTTTTT. Protein product: CASSATSAGREKLFF.

The chain carries TRBV7-6 and TRBJ2-7; the D is unclear. This CDR3 region has 11 residues. With 5 bases removed from V and 5 bases from J, the gap between germline ends came to 7 bases. From germline, CDR1 is SGHVS and CDR2 FNYEAQ. This CDR3 reads CASSQNHEQYF. The CDR3 nucleotides are TGTGCCAGCAGCCAAAACCACGAGCAGTACTTC. The variable domain in full, with the rest retrieved from reference TRBV7-6 and TRBJ2-7, is GAGVSQSPRYKVTKRGQDVALRCDPISGHVSLYWYRQALGQGPEFLTYFNYEAQQDKSGLPNDRFSAERPEGSISTLTIQRTEQRDSAMYRCASSQNHEQYFGPGTRLTVT.

V usage is TRBV6-9 and J usage is TRBJ2-5; weak D call: TRBD1 (6 bases). Between the trimmed V and J ends, which lost 4 bases and 4 bases, there was a span of 19 bases. Germline-derived CDR1 and CDR2 are MNHGY and SVAAGI. The CDR3 is 16 residues long. Here the CDR3 DNA reads TGTGCCAGCAGTTCCCTCTCACAGGGTCCTGGAGAGACCCAGTACTTC. This gives the protein CASSSLSQGPGETQYF.

The sample holds a few counts of this clone. The V call is TRBV5-1, the J call TRBJ1-6, with D unresolved. CDR3 length: 17 amino acids. Trimming shortened V by 4 bases and J by 0 bases, and 14 bases separated the two germline ends. From germline, CDR1 is SGHRS and CDR2 YFSETQ. The CDR3 sequence: CASSGGPQSSYNSPLHF. CDR3 bases: TGCGCCAGCAGCGGCGGGCCTCAGAGCTCCTATAATTCACCCCTCCACTTT.

The J gene is TRBJ2-3, the V gene TRBV7-2, with TRBD2 matching 10 bases. The trim removed 4 bases at V and 5 bases at J, leaving 6 bases unmatched. This CDR3 contains 15 residues. Germline V gene sequence: CDR1 SGHTA, CDR2 FQGNSA. The CDR3 loop is CASSWLAGEGDTQYF. DNA for the CDR3: TGTGCCAGCAGCTGGCTAGCGGGAGAGGGAGATACGCAGTATTTT.